This T cell receptor beta chain was captured in a study of cytomegalovirus exposure and HLA in healthy donors. About this clone itself: Antigen: not known.

Study outcomes and limitations: Presence/absence analyses assumed roughly uniform sequencing depth across donors. CMV serostatus was the only recorded immune exposure for donors. Some V segments could not be told apart, so they were left out, TRBV6-2 and TRBV6-3 among them. As a later analysis showed, a missense DCLRE1C variant was linked to trimming of TCR beta V- and J-genes.

Trimming cost V 0 bases and J 3 bases; bases outside gene matches: 0. The CDR3 is 15 residues long. The V gene's germline CDR1 is SGHRS and CDR2 YFSETQ. Use of 60 Vbeta and 13 Jbeta primers characterized the PCR. Assay: immunoSEQ multiplex PCR; the TCRdb copy retains only in-frame clones and omits some. Of approximately 130,000 clones listed, 75% to 85% are singletons. This TCR was sampled from a woman aged 45-65 years in good health and CMV-seropositive. Source material: PBMCs. This rearrangement joins TRBV5-1 to TRBJ2-1; TRBD2 aligns across 10 bases. This CDR3 reads CASSLASGGYNEQFF. The CDR3 DNA reads as TGCGCCAGCAGCTTGGCTAGCGGGGGCTACAATGAGCAGTTCTTC. Full variable domain (rest looked up from reference TRBV5-1 and TRBJ2-1): KAGVTQTPRYLIKTRGQQVTLSCSPISGHRSVSWYQQTPGQGLQFLFEYFSETQRNKGNFPGRFSGRQFSNSRSEMNVSTLELGDSALYLCASSLASGGYNEQFFGPGTRLTVL.